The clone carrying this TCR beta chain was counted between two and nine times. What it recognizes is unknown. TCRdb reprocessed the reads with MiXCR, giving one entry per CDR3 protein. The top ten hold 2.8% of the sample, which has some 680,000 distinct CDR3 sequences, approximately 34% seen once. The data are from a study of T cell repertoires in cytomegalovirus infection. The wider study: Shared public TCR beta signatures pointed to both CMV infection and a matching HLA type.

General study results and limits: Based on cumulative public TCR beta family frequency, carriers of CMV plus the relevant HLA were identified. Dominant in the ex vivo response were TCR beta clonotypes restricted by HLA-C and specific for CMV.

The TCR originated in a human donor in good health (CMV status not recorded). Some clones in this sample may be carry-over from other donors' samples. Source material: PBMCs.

The CDR3 region is CASSFRQGQGQYF. The CDR3 region has the DNA TGTGCCAGCAGCTTTAGACAGGGCCAGGGGCAGTACTTC. The chain has TRBV7-4 and TRBJ2-7; TRBD1 aligns across 7 bases. This CDR3 has 13 residues. Trimming took 3 bases from V and 9 from J; bases not matched to a gene: 8. Germline V gene lookup returns CDR1 SGHVT and CDR2 SQSDAQ.